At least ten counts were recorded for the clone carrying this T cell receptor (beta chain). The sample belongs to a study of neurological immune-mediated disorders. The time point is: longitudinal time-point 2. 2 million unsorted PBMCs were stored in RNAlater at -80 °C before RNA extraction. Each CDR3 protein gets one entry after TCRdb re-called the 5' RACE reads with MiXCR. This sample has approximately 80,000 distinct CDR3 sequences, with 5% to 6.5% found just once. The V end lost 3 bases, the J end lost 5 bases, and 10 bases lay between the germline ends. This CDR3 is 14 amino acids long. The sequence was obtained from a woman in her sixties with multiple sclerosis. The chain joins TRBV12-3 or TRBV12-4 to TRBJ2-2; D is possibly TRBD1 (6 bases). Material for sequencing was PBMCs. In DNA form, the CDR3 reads TGTGCCAGCAGTTTCTTCCAGGGGACCGGGGAGCTGTTTTTT. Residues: CASSFFQGTGELFF.